The present T cell receptor (beta chain) was sequenced within a study of cytomegalovirus exposure and HLA in healthy donors. Looking at the study overall: From HLA-typed donors, an early data release held 70 million to 100 million unique TCRs. Study results and caveats: An analysis that came later showed most CMV-associated TCR beta chains appearing HLA-restricted. Trimming of TCR beta V- and J-genes showed a link, identified in a later analysis, to a missense DCLRE1C variant.

Vbeta (60) and Jbeta (13) primers were used in the PCR. Profiled with immunoSEQ multiplex PCR; TCRdb holds only in-frame clones, not every one. The profile shows roughly 160,000 clones, approximately 79% of them singletons. Details on this clone: Antigen: not known.

Trimming removed 8 bases from V and 0 bases from J, with 11 bases in between. CDR3 size: 13 residues. Looked up from germline, CDR1 is MNHNS and CDR2 is SASEGT. The clonotype was recovered from a man aged 35 to 55 in good health and CMV-seronegative. V usage is TRBV6-1 and J usage is TRBJ2-7; D not resolved. Sample: PBMCs. CDR3: CASPAEYSYEQYF. The CDR3 DNA sequence: TGTGCCAGCCCGGCGGAGTACTCCTACGAGCAGTACTTC.